This T cell receptor (beta chain) comes out of a study of blood T cell repertoires in COVID-19. Background on the study: T cells, B-cell-depleted T cells, or PBMCs supplied cDNA or gDNA.

The trim removed 1 base at V and 6 bases at J, leaving 5 bases unmatched. The CDR3 is made up of 16 amino acids. Germline CDR1 reads LGHNA; CDR2 reads YSLEER. Within 2 weeks of study entry, exposed participants had contacted a PCR-confirmed or clinician-diagnosed COVID-19 case. Assay: immunoSEQ multiplex PCR; the TCRdb copy retains only in-frame clones and omits some. This table has 140,000 to 150,000 clones, around 83% appearing once. The material sequenced was PBMCs or T cells enriched from blood (not recorded which). This chain joins TRBV4-3 and TRBJ2-2; 10 nucleotides agree with TRBD2. This clonotype was sampled from a woman between 50 and 59 years old who had been exposed to COVID-19. CDR3 bases: TGCGCCAGCAGCCAAGTAGCGGGAGGAGGAGCCGGGGAGCTGTTTTTT. Residues: CASSQVAGGGAGELFF.